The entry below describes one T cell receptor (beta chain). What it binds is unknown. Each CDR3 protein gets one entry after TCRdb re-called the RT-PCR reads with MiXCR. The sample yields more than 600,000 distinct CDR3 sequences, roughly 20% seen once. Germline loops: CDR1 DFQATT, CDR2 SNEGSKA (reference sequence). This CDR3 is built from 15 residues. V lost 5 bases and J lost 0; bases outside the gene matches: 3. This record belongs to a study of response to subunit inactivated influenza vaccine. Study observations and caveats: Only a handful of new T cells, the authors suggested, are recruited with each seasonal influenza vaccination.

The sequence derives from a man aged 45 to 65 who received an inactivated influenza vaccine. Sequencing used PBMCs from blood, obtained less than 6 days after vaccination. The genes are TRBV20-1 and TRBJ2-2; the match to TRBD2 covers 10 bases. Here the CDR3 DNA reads TGCAGTGCTGCGGGACTAGCGTCGAACACCGGGGAGCTGTTTTTT. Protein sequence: CSAAGLASNTGELFF.